This T cell receptor beta chain was sequenced for a study of cytomegalovirus exposure and HLA in healthy donors. V was shortened by 1 base and J by 5 bases, with 12 bases between the two germline ends. Germline assignment: CDR1 SGHAT and CDR2 FQNNGV. The CDR3 has 15 residues. The PCR used 60 Vbeta and 13 Jbeta primers. This table comes from immunoSEQ multiplex PCR, and its TCRdb copy is limited to in-frame clones, with some not included. The table shows some 220,000 clones, with over 75% occurring only once. Concerning this clone: Antigen specificity is unknown.

Study-wide results and caveats: Later, an analysis showed that TCR beta chains associated with HLA were more clonally expanded than others that were equally common. In an earlier analysis, most TCR beta V segments were productive about 87% or about 30% of the time. Association of 15,000 to 20,000 TCR beta sequences with HLA alleles was found at 0.05 false discovery rate in a later analysis.

Sequenced input: PBMCs. V usage is TRBV11-2 and J usage is TRBJ2-1; possibly TRBD2 for D (5 bases). The receptor comes from a boy between 5 and 17 years old in good health and CMV-seronegative. CDR3 in amino acids: CASSLGPSGDNEQFF. The CDR3 DNA sequence: TGTGCCAGCAGCTTAGGGCCTTCCGGGGACAATGAGCAGTTCTTC.